This T cell receptor (beta chain) is from a study of shared clonotypes between healthy human individuals. General study findings and limits: Richness estimates generally favored naive over memory subsets. For sorted subsets, rarefaction showed incomplete sequencing despite large depth.

Repertoires were generated with immunoSEQ multiplex PCR, while TCRdb's copy carries only in-frame clones and drops some. The data show over 2,000,000 clones, about 94% seen once. Germline-derived CDR1 and CDR2 are SGDLS and YYNGEE. The CDR3 is 14 amino acids. After removal of 3 bases from V and 8 bases from J, the junction contained 5 bases not matched to a gene. In regard to this clone: The target antigen is unknown.

Naive CD8 isolation took CD45RO-negative cells positively selected for CCR7 and excluded terminally differentiated effector memory CD45RA+ cells. The clonotype originates from a man between 18 and 35 years old in good health. Some clones in this sample may be carry-over from other donors' samples. The sample taken for sequencing was naive CD8+ T cells from PBMCs. V and J are TRBV9 and TRBJ2-1; 10 bases match TRBD1. The CDR3 is CASSDRDRGHEQFF. DNA of the CDR3: TGTGCCAGCAGCGACCGGGACAGGGGCCATGAGCAGTTCTTC. The full variable domain, its missing parts supplied by reference TRBV9 and TRBJ2-1, is DSGVTQTPKHLITATGQRVTLRCSPRSGDLSVYWYQQSLDQGLQFLIQYYNGEERAKGNILERFSAQQFPDLHSELNLSSLELGDSALYFCASSDRDRGHEQFFGPGTRLTVL.